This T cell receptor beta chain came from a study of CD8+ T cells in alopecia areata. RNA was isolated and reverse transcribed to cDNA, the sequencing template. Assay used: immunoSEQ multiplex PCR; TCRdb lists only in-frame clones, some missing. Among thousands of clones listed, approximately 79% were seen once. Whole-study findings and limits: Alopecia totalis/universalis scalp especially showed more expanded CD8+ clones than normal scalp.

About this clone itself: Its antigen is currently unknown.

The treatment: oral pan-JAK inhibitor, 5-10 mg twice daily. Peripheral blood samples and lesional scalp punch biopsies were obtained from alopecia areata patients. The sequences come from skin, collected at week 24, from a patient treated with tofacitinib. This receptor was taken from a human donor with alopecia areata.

Written as DNA, the CDR3 is TGCAGCGTTGATGGGGGGGGCTACGAGCAGTACTTC. This translates into CSVDGGGYEQYF. The chain employs TRBV29-1 and TRBJ2-7; 7 nucleotides agree with TRBD2. J gave up 3 bases and V 3 bases, and 2 bases lay outside the gene matches. Germline-derived CDR1 and CDR2 are SQVTM and ANQGSEA. The CDR3 consists of 12 residues.